This T cell receptor (beta chain) stems from a study of T cell responses to AZD1222 COVID-19 vaccine. Whole-study findings and limits: Spike-specific TCR breadth and depth grew following two AZD1222 doses. Samples come after the peak T cell response, not at day 14.

Produced via immunoSEQ multiplex PCR; TCRdb's table is partial and in-frame only. The sample gives 80,000 to 100,000 clones, approximately 83% of which show up once; roughly 3.1% is in the top ten. In the case of this clone: Its target is unknown.

Investigators merged groups given second doses at roughly 4 or roughly 12 weeks. The CDR3 contains 14 residues. CDR1 LGHDT and CDR2 YNNKEL come from the germline V gene (reference sequence). Trimming removed 6 bases from V and 14 bases from J, with 20 bases in between. The sequence was obtained from an adult who received the AZD1222 COVID-19 vaccine. The chain links TRBV3-1 (or the pseudogene TRBV3-2) to TRBJ1-6, with unresolved D. The sequences come from peripheral blood, collected 28 days after the second AZD1222 dose. The CDR3 DNA reads TGTGCCAGCAGGGCCGGCACAGAAAGGATGGCCCTCCACTTT. It specifies CASRAGTERMALHF.